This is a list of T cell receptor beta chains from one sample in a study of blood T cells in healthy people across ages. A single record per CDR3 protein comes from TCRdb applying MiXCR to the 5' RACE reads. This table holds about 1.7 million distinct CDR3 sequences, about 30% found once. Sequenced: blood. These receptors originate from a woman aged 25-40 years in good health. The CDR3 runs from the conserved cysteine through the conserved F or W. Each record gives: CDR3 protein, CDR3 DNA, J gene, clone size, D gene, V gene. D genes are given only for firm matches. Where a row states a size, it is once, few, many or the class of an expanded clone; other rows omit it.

CASSEAGRRPQHF	TGTGCCAGCAGTGAAGCGGGCCGGCGGCCCCAGCATTTT	TRBJ1-5	many	-	TRBV6-1
CASSPGTGFTDTQYF	TGTGCCAGCAGTCCCGGGACAGGATTCACAGATACGCAGTATTTT	TRBJ2-3	-	TRBD1	TRBV3-1
CASSQAGGIDEQYF	TGTGCCAGCAGCCAAGCGGGGGGCATCGACGAGCAGTACTTC	TRBJ2-7	-	-	TRBV4-2
CATGTGETRYGYTF	TGTGCCACCGGGACAGGGGAAACTCGCTATGGCTACACCTTC	TRBJ1-2	few	TRBD1	TRBV24-1
CASSVYLWGNQPQHF	TGTGCCAGTAGTGTATATCTTTGGGGCAATCAGCCCCAGCATTTT	TRBJ1-5	-	-	TRBV19
CASSPIGYNEQFF	TGTGCCAGCTCACCAATTGGTTACAATGAGCAGTTCTTC	TRBJ2-1	-	-	TRBV18
CSARFMAGEEGYTF	TGCAGTGCTCGATTTATGGCAGGGGAAGAGGGCTACACCTTC	TRBJ1-2	few	-	TRBV20-1
CASSYSGGKETQYF	TGTGCCAGCAGTTACTCGGGCGGGAAAGAGACCCAGTACTTC	TRBJ2-5	many	-	TRBV6-5
CSVGSGTADQPQHF	TGCAGCGTTGGTTCCGGGACAGCGGATCAGCCCCAGCATTTT	TRBJ1-5	many	TRBD1	TRBV29-1
CASSLGRDRLNIQYF	TGTGCCAGCAGCTTGGGCCGGGACAGACTAAACATTCAGTACTTC	TRBJ2-4	few	TRBD1	TRBV5-6
CASSLVQLTDTQYF	TGTGCCAGCAGCTTAGTTCAGTTGACAGATACGCAGTATTTT	TRBJ2-3	few	-	TRBV7-9
CASMSTGGAGTQYF	TGTGCCAGTATGTCAACAGGCGGAGCAGGGACCCAGTACTTC	TRBJ2-5	-	-	TRBV19
CASSAWGGYTF	TGTGCCAGCAGCGCGTGGGGGGGCTACACCTTC	TRBJ1-2	-	-	TRBV9
CASSYSIGTSGANVLTF	TGTGCCAGCAGTTACTCGATAGGCACCTCTGGGGCCAACGTCCTGACTTTC	TRBJ2-6	few	-	TRBV6-5
CASMGVGTRTEAFF	TGTGCCAGCATGGGGGTAGGGACGAGGACTGAAGCTTTCTTT	TRBJ1-1	few	-	TRBV7-2
CCATDQRGGEETQYF	TGCTGTGCTACGGATCAGCGGGGAGGGGAGGAGACCCAGTACTTC	TRBJ2-5	many	TRBD2	TRBV20-1
CASTVGVYEQYF	TGTGCCAGCACCGTCGGGGTCTACGAGCAGTACTTC	TRBJ2-7	-	-	TRBV2
CASSPPPPGTQYF	TGTGCCAGCAGTCCACCTCCCCCGGGTACGCAGTATTTT	TRBJ2-3	-	-	TRBV6-6
CSAQNDRYNEQFF	TGCAGTGCTCAAAACGACCGGTACAATGAGCAGTTCTTC	TRBJ2-1	-	-	TRBV20-1
CASRPTGVAAVGEQYF	TGTGCCAGCAGGCCAACGGGTGTGGCTGCGGTGGGGGAGCAGTACTTC	TRBJ2-7	many	-	TRBV6-6
CASSTGNFNEQFF	TGTGCCAGCAGCACCGGGAATTTCAATGAGCAGTTCTTC	TRBJ2-1	-	-	TRBV7-9
CASSEAAPQGLGETQYF	TGTGCCAGCAGTGAGGCCGCCCCGCAGGGGTTAGGGGAGACCCAGTACTTC	TRBJ2-5	-	-	TRBV2
CASSLEFRGQFF	TGTGCCAGCAGCTTGGAATTCAGGGGGCAGTTCTTC	TRBJ2-1	-	-	TRBV5-5
CAWGKGLAGDEQFF	TGTGCCTGGGGAAAGGGACTAGCGGGAGATGAGCAGTTCTTC	TRBJ2-1	-	TRBD2	TRBV30
CASRPQMHGYTF	TGTGCCAGCAGACCTCAGATGCATGGCTACACCTTC	TRBJ1-2	-	-	TRBV7-2
CASSLTQGPSTSPLHF	TGTGCCAGCAGTTTAACACAGGGTCCCTCTACTTCACCCCTCCACTTT	TRBJ1-6	-	-	TRBV2
CAISDAGRFEDGYTF	TGTGCCATCAGTGATGCCGGGAGATTCGAAGATGGCTACACCTTC	TRBJ1-2	-	-	TRBV10-3
CASSYRDQASYEQYF	TGTGCCAGCAGCTACCGGGACCAGGCCTCCTACGAGCAGTACTTC	TRBJ2-7	many	-	TRBV5-5
CAGSHQTGPGELFF	TGTGCCGGCAGCCACCAGACAGGCCCCGGGGAGCTGTTTTTT	TRBJ2-2	-	-	TRBV11-2
CASSLWLAGTYNEQYF	TGTGCCAGCAGCTTGTGGCTAGCGGGAACCTACAATGAGCAGTACTTC	TRBJ2-5	few	TRBD2	TRBV5-4
CASSFGPETYNGQFF	TGCGCCAGCAGCTTCGGACCAGAAACCTACAATGGGCAGTTCTTC	TRBJ2-1	-	-	TRBV5-1